These T cell receptor beta chains were read from a single sample in a study of blood T cell repertoires in COVID-19. Assay: immunoSEQ multiplex PCR; the TCRdb copy retains only in-frame clones and omits some. The sample includes approximately 400,000 clones, more than 70% of them seen just once. Sequencing was performed on PBMCs or T cells enriched from blood (not recorded which). Receptor source: a man between 25 and 39 years old who had recovered from COVID-19. CDR3s include the opening cysteine and the closing phenylalanine or tryptophan. D genes are given only for firm matches. Clone size is shown for a subset of rows, as once, few, many or a class of expanded clone.

j_gene,abundance,v_gene,d_gene,CDR3nt,CDR3aa
TRBJ2-3,-,TRBV2,TRBD1,TGTGCCAGCAGTGAAAACCGGGACAGGGGCACAGATACGCAGTATTTT,CASSENRDRGTDTQYF
TRBJ1-1,-,TRBV9,-,TGTGCCAGCAGCCCCCGGGTCGGGCAGGGAGGCACTGAAGCTTTCTTT,CASSPRVGQGGTEAFF
TRBJ1-2,-,TRBV6-5,-,TGTGCCAGCAGTTACCCAGGGCAGGGCAGCTATGGCTACACCTTC,CASSYPGQGSYGYTF
TRBJ2-2,few,TRBV5-1,-,TGCGCCAGCAGCTTGGCCGGGCGGGGGAACACCGGGGAGCTGTTTTTT,CASSLAGRGNTGELFF
TRBJ2-2,few,TRBV30,-,TGTGCCTGGAGTACCGGGGTGGAGACCGGGGAGCTGTTTTTT,CAWSTGVETGELFF
TRBJ1-2,-,TRBV20-1,-,TGCAGTGCTAGTGATCTGGACTTCAACTATGGCTACACCTTC,CSASDLDFNYGYTF
TRBJ2-3,-,TRBV5-1,-,TGCGCCAGCAGCTTGGCTGGGGGGACTGGCACAGATACGCAGTATTTT,CASSLAGGTGTDTQYF
TRBJ2-3,once,TRBV19,-,TGTGCCAGTAGTACTGGGGCGTATACGCAGTATTTT,CASSTGAYTQYF
TRBJ2-3,-,TRBV9,-,TGTGCCAGCAGCCCGACAGATCGGCAGGAAACGCAGTATTTT,CASSPTDRQETQYF
TRBJ2-2,-,TRBV6-5,TRBD1,TGTGCCAGCAGTTATATCCAGGGGGCAACCGGGGAGCTGTTTTTT,CASSYIQGATGELFF
TRBJ1-2,once,TRBV7-3,-,TGTGCCAGCAGCTTTGGCAGAGGCTATGGCTACACCTTC,CASSFGRGYGYTF
TRBJ2-1,-,TRBV10-1,TRBD1,TGCGCCAGCAGAGCCTCCGGGACAGGTAAACTCATGAGCTCCTACAATGAGCAGTTCTTC,CASRASGTGKLMSSYNEQFF
TRBJ1-5,-,TRBV7-3,-,TGTGCCAGCAGCTTAATTATAAGGGGCCGAAGGGCCAATCAGCCCCAGCATTTT,CASSLIIRGRRANQPQHF
TRBJ2-3,-,TRBV30,-,TGTGCCTGGTCCCTAGCAAGAGATACGCAGTATTTT,CAWSLARDTQYF
TRBJ1-2,-,TRBV2,-,TGTGCCAGCAGTCAAGACATATATGGCTACACCTTC,CASSQDIYGYTF
TRBJ2-5,-,TRBV27,-,TGTGCCAGCAGTCCATCCTGGGGCGAAAAAGAGACCCAGTACTTC,CASSPSWGEKETQYF
TRBJ2-1,-,TRBV7-9,TRBD1,TGTGCCAGCAGCACTCGACAGGGGCGGTCCTACAATGAGCAGTTCTTC,CASSTRQGRSYNEQFF
TRBJ1-6,-,TRBV30,TRBD1,TGTGCCTGGTCAGGGACAGGGAGTTACAATAATTCACCCCTCCACTTT,CAWSGTGSYNNSPLHF
TRBJ1-4,-,TRBV29-1,TRBD1,TGCAGCGTTGACGGGACAGGGAATGAAAAACTGTTTTTT,CSVDGTGNEKLFF
TRBJ2-7,-,TRBV30,TRBD2,TGTGCCTGGAGTGTTTTAGCGGGGCAGGAGCAGTACTTC,CAWSVLAGQEQYF
TRBJ1-4,-,TRBV30,TRBD1,TGTGCCTGGAGTGTAAAAGGGGGCGACGAAAAACTGTTTTTT,CAWSVKGGDEKLFF
TRBJ1-2,-,TRBV5-1,TRBD1,TGCGCCAGCACTGTCGGGACAGCTAACTATGGCTACACCTTC,CASTVGTANYGYTF
TRBJ1-2,once,TRBV6-5,TRBD1,TGTGCCAGCAGTTTAGACAGGGCCCAAGCTAACTATGGCTACACCTTC,CASSLDRAQANYGYTF
TRBJ1-1,few,TRBV5-1,-,TGCGCCAGCAGCTTGGCGGGGGGATACACTGAAGCTTTCTTT,CASSLAGGYTEAFF
TRBJ1-2,-,TRBV18,TRBD1,TGTGCCAGCTCACCGACAGGGGAATATGGCTACACCTTC,CASSPTGEYGYTF
TRBJ2-2,-,TRBV2,TRBD1,TGTGCCAGCGGGGACAGGGCAACGAACACCGGGGAGCTGTTTTTT,CASGDRATNTGELFF
TRBJ1-6,-,TRBV5-1,TRBD1,TGCGCCAGCAGCCGAGGGACAGATTCACCCCTCCACTTT,CASSRGTDSPLHF
TRBJ2-7,-,TRBV9,TRBD1,TGTGCCAGCAGCGTAGCCCAGGGGGCAGGGGAGCAGTACTTC,CASSVAQGAGEQYF
TRBJ1-4,-,TRBV9,-,TGTGCCAGCAGCCCCGAGACAGGTGAAAAACTGTTTTTT,CASSPETGEKLFF